The 18 T cell receptor beta chains in this list originate from one sample, sequenced in a study of cytomegalovirus exposure and HLA in healthy donors. Researchers ran the PCR with 60 Vbeta and 13 Jbeta primers. TCRdb's table, derived via immunoSEQ multiplex PCR, lists solely in-frame clones and lacks some. The sample has roughly 110,000 clones, roughly three quarters seen once. The sequencing sample was made of PBMCs. The receptors come from a man between 18 and 29 years old in good health and CMV-seronegative.

This chain links TRBV2 with TRBJ2-1, with 10 bases aligning to TRBD1. V lost 0 bases and J lost 8; bases outside the gene matches: 10. The CDR3 extends over 17 amino acids. The germline V gene encodes CDR1 SNHLY and CDR2 FYNNEI. The CDR3 loop is CASSEAPRDRGDDEQFF. DNA for the CDR3: TGTGCCAGCAGTGAAGCTCCTCGGGACAGGGGTGACGATGAGCAGTTCTTC.

V and J are TRBV9 and TRBJ2-1, with 9 bases that match TRBD1. The germline V gene encodes CDR1 SGDLS and CDR2 YYNGEE. V was clipped by 3 bases and J by 1 base; unmatched bases: 11. The CDR3 extends over 18 amino acids. CDR3 DNA sequence: TGTGCCAGCAGCGGCTCTACCAAGGACAGGGGTTCCTACAATGAGCAGTTCTTC. Translated: CASSGSTKDRGSYNEQFF. The full variable domain, with the rest looked up from reference TRBV9 and TRBJ2-1, is DSGVTQTPKHLITATGQRVTLRCSPRSGDLSVYWYQQSLDQGLQFLIQYYNGEERAKGNILERFSAQQFPDLHSELNLSSLELGDSALYFCASSGSTKDRGSYNEQFFGPGTRLTVL.

This chain uses TRBV27 with TRBJ1-1; 7 bases fit TRBD1. CDR1 and CDR2 (germline): MNHEY, SMNVEV (reference sequence). The junction had 9 bases not matched to a gene; V was cut back by 8 bases and J by 6 bases. The CDR3 sequence is 13 residues long. In DNA form, the CDR3 reads TGTGCCAGCGGACAGGCAACAGGCGCTGAAGCTTTCTTT. Amino acid sequence: CASGQATGAEAFF.

The chain couples TRBV7-9 to TRBJ2-7, with a possible D match to TRBD2 (6 bases). Trimming stripped 5 bases from V and 2 bases from J, with 16 bases between. Germline CDR1 and CDR2: SEHNR and FQNEAQ (reference sequence). The CDR3 contains 15 residues. CDR3: CASSSGGSSPYEQYF. The CDR3 DNA is TGTGCCAGCAGCAGTGGGGGGAGTTCACCCTACGAGCAGTACTTC.

The J gene is TRBJ1-1, the V gene TRBV10-2; D is unclear. CDR3 length: 16 residues. CDR1 is WSHSY, CDR2 SAAADI, per germline. V dropped 4 bases and J dropped 0 bases, with 15 bases sitting between them. Here the CDR3 reads CASSAPGFSMNTEAFF. The CDR3 region has the DNA TGCGCCAGCAGTGCGCCGGGTTTTTCAATGAACACTGAAGCTTTCTTT.

V is TRBV18 and J is TRBJ2-5; TRBD1 aligns across 9 bases. This CDR3 spans 14 amino acids. Trimming at V came to 4 bases and at J to 5 bases, leaving 5 bases not matched to a gene. Per the germline V gene, CDR1 is KGHSH and CDR2 is LQKENI. The CDR3 nucleotides are TGTGCCAGCTCACGGACAGGGGCAGGGGAGACCCAGTACTTC. Amino acids: CASSRTGAGETQYF.

The V and J genes are TRBV19 and TRBJ1-2, with 10 bases identical to TRBD1. The CDR3 is made up of 13 amino acids. Germline V gene data show CDR1 as LNHDA and CDR2 as SQIVND (reference sequence). The V gene end was trimmed by 9 bases and the J gene end by 4 bases; junction bases not matched to a gene: 5. This CDR3 is CAREGQGSYGYTF. CDR3 nucleotides: TGTGCCAGGGAGGGACAGGGGTCCTATGGCTACACCTTC.

The rearrangement joins TRBV18 to TRBJ1-3; 8 nucleotides match TRBD1. J lost 0 bases, V lost 3 bases, and 4 bases had no gene match. Looked up from germline, CDR1 is KGHSH and CDR2 is LQKENI. This CDR3 is built from 16 residues. DNA of the CDR3: TGTGCCAGCTCACCGGGACAGGCAAGCTCTGGAAACACCATATATTTT. Amino acid sequence: CASSPGQASSGNTIYF.

The chain links TRBV15 to TRBJ2-1, with D unclear. The CDR3 runs 16 residues. Germline V gene data show CDR1 as LNHNV and CDR2 as YYDKDF (reference sequence). V dropped 1 base and J dropped 8 bases, with 18 bases sitting between them. The CDR3 loop reads CATSRVQSGFFDEQFF. DNA for the CDR3: TGTGCCACCAGCAGAGTACAGTCAGGATTCTTCGATGAGCAGTTCTTC.

This rearrangement joins TRBV7-2 to TRBJ2-1; D gene uncertain. The CDR3 consists of 14 residues. CDR1 SGHTA and CDR2 FQGNSA come from the germline V gene. V lost 5 bases and J lost 4, with 12 bases in between. CDR3 in DNA: TGTGCCAGCAGCGTCCCCTCCGGTTACAATGAGCAGTTCTTC. This gives the protein CASSVPSGYNEQFF.

Here the CDR3 DNA reads TGTGCCAGCAGTCGCCGGACTAGCGCAGCAGATACGCAGTATTTT. Amino acids: CASSRRTSAADTQYF. V gene TRBV2 combines with J gene TRBJ2-3; TRBD2 agrees at 9 bases. CDR3 length: 15 amino acids. Germline V gives CDR1 SNHLY, CDR2 FYNNEI. J gave up 4 bases and V 5 bases, and 7 bases lay outside the gene matches.

The chain is built from TRBV10-3 and TRBJ2-7; D not certain. The germline V gene has CDR1 ENHRY and CDR2 SYGVKD. This CDR3 region has 12 residues. The V end lost 5 bases, the J end lost 3 bases, and 8 bases lay between the germline ends. The CDR3 sequence: CAISTTSYEQYF. In DNA form, the CDR3 reads TGTGCCATCAGTACAACAAGCTACGAGCAGTACTTC.

This chain connects TRBV18 to TRBJ2-5; 7 positions match TRBD1. V gave up 4 bases and J gave up 1 base; unmatched junction bases: 6. Germline-derived CDR1 and CDR2 are KGHSH and LQKENI. This CDR3 contains 15 residues. CDR3 DNA sequence: TGTGCCAGCTCACGCGACCGGGACAGCCAAGAGACCCAGTACTTC. Amino acids: CASSRDRDSQETQYF.

V and J are TRBV29-1 and TRBJ2-5; TRBD1 is a possible D gene (5 bases). Trimming pared 5 bases from V and 4 bases from J, leaving 17 bases between. The length of the CDR3 is 14 residues. The V gene's germline CDR1 is SQVTM and CDR2 ANQGSEA. CDR3 nucleotides: TGCAGCGTTTTGGACAAAGGATGGAGAGAGACCCAGTACTTC. Translated: CSVLDKGWRETQYF.

V usage is TRBV25-1 and J usage is TRBJ2-7; tentative D call: TRBD1 (6 bases). The CDR3 loop spans 14 amino acids. Between the trimmed V and J ends, which lost 4 bases and 1 base, there was a span of 11 bases. The germline gives CDR1 MGHDK, CDR2 SYGVNS. The CDR3 is CASSGLTGSYEQYF. The CDR3 DNA follows: TGTGCCAGCAGTGGATTGACAGGTTCCTACGAGCAGTACTTC.

The chain is built from TRBV6-4 and TRBJ2-3; 9 bases are shared with TRBD2. Germline CDR1 reads MRHNA; CDR2 reads SNTAGT. The CDR3 sequence is 15 residues long. V lost 5 bases, J lost 3 bases, and 6 bases stayed unmatched. The CDR3 DNA reads TGTGCCAGCAGTTCGGCGGGGGGGCTTACAGATACGCAGTATTTT. Encoded protein: CASSSAGGLTDTQYF.

The V gene is TRBV15, the J gene TRBJ2-5; TRBD1 agrees at 8 bases. Germline trimming cut 1 base from V and 8 bases from J; bases unmatched to any gene: 6. Germline CDR1 reads LNHNV; CDR2 reads YYDKDF (reference sequence). This CDR3 contains 14 residues. Written as DNA, the CDR3 is TGTGCCACCAGCAGAGTCCCAGGGGGCACCACCCAGTACTTC. It encodes CATSRVPGGTTQYF. The variable domain in full, with the rest retrieved from reference TRBV15 and TRBJ2-5, is DAMVIQNPRYQVTQFGKPVTLSCSQTLNHNVMYWYQQKSSQAPKLLFHYYDKDFNNEADTPDNFQSRRPNTSFCFLDIRSPGLGDTAMYLCATSRVPGGTTQYFGPGTRLLVL.

This chain uses TRBV9 with TRBJ2-1, with 10 bases fitting TRBD2. CDR1 and CDR2 from the germline V gene are SGDLS and YYNGEE. With 0 bases clipped from V and 7 bases from J, the junction kept 13 bases outside the gene matches. The CDR3 extends over 18 amino acids. The CDR3 nucleotides read TGTGCCAGCAGCGTAGTTGGTCTAGCGGGGGTCCGGGGTAATGAGCAGTTCTTC. It specifies CASSVVGLAGVRGNEQFF.